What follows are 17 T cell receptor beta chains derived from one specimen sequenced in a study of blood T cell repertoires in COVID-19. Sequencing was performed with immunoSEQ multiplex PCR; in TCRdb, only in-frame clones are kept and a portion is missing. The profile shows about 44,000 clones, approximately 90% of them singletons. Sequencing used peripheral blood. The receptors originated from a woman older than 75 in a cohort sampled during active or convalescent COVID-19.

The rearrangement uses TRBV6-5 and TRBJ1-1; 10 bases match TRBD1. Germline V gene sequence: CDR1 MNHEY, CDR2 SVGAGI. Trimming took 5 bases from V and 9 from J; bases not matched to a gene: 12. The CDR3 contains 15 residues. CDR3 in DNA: TGTGCCAGCAGTCATACGGAAGACAGGGGGCATCAAGCTTTCTTT. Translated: CASSHTEDRGHQAFF.

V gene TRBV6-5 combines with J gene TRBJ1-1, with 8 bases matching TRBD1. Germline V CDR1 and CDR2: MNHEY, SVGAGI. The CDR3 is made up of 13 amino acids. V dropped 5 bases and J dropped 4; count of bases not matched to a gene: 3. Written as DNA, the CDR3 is TGTGCCAGCAGTAATACAGGGGGCACTGAAGCTTTCTTT. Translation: CASSNTGGTEAFF.

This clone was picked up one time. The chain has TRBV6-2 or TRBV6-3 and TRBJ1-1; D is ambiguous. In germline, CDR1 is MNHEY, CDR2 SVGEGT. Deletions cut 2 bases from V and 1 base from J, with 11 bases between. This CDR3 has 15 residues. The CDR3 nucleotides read TGTGCCAGCAGTTACGCGGAGGCGGGGAACACTGAAGCTTTCTTT. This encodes CASSYAEAGNTEAFF.

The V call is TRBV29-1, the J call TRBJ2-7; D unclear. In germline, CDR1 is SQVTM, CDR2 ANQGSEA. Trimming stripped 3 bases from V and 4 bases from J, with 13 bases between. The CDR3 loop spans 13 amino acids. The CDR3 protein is CSVDWANSYEQYF. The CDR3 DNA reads TGCAGCGTTGACTGGGCCAACTCGTACGAGCAGTACTTC.

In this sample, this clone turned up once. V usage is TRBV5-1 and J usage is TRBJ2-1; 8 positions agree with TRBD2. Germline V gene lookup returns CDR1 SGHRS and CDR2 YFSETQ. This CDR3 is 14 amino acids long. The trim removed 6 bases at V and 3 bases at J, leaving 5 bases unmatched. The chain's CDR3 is CASTGTSGYNEQFF. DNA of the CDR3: TGCGCCAGCACAGGTACTAGCGGCTACAATGAGCAGTTCTTC.

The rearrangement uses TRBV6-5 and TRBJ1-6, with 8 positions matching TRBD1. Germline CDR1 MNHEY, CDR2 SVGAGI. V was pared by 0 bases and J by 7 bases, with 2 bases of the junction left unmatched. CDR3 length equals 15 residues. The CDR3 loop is CASSYSNRGNSPLHF. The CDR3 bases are TGTGCCAGCAGTTACTCGAACAGGGGGAATTCACCCCTCCACTTT.

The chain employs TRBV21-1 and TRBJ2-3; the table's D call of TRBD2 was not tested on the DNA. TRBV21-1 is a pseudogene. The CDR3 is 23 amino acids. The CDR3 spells CASSIAGQRVGCLAGGDTDTQYF. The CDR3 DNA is TGTGCCAGCAGCATTGCGGGACAGCGGGTAGGATGTCTAGCGGGGGGCGACACAGATACGCAGTATTTT.

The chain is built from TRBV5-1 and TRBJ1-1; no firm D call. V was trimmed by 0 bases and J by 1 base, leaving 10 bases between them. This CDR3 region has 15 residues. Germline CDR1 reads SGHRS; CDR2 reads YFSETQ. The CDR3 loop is CASSLALLANTEAFF. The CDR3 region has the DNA TGCGCCAGCAGCTTGGCCCTCCTGGCGAACACTGAAGCTTTCTTT.

CDR3 in DNA: TGTGCCAGCAGCTTGGGGGGGGAGGCTGGAAACACCATATATTTT. The encoded protein is CASSLGGEAGNTIYF. This chain links TRBV5-4 with TRBJ1-3; possible D gene TRBD1, 5 bases. The germline V gene has CDR1 SGHNT and CDR2 YYREEE (reference sequence). CDR3 length equals 15 residues. Trimming removed 0 bases at V and 2 bases at J, with 9 bases between.

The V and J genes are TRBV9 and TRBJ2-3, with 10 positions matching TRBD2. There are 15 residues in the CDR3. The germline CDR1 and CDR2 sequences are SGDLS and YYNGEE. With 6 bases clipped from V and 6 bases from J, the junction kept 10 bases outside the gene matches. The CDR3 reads CASTIAGGSWDTQYF. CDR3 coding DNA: TGTGCCAGCACCATAGCGGGGGGCTCGTGGGATACGCAGTATTTT.

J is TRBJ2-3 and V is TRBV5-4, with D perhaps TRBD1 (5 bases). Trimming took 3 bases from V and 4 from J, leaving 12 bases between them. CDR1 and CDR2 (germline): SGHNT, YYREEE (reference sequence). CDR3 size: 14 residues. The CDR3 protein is CASSSKQEADTQYF. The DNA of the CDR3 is TGTGCCAGCAGCTCAAAACAGGAAGCAGATACGCAGTATTTT.

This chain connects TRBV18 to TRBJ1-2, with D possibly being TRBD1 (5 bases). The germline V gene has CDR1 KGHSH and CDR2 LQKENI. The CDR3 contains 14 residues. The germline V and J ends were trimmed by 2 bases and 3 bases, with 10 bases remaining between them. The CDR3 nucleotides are TGTGCCAGCTCACCAGATCAGGGCTACTATGGCTACACCTTC. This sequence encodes CASSPDQGYYGYTF. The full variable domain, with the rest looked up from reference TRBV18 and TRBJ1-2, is NAGVMQNPRHLVRRRGQEARLRCSPMKGHSHVYWYRQLPEEGLKFMVYLQKENIIDESGMPKERFSAEFPKEGPSILRIQQVVRGDSAAYFCASSPDQGYYGYTFGSGTRLTVV.

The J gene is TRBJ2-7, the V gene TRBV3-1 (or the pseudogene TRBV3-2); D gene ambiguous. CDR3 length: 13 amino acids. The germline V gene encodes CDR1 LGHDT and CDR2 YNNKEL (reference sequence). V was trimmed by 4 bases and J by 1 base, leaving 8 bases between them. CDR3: CASSLGPSYEQYF. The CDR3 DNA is TGTGCCAGCAGCCTCGGTCCGTCCTACGAGCAGTACTTC.

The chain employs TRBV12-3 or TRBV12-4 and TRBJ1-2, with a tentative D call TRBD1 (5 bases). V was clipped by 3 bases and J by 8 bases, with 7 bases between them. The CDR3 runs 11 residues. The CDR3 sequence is CASSLGGGYTF. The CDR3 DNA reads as TGTGCCAGCAGTTTGGGGGGAGGCTACACCTTC.

Written as DNA, the CDR3 is TGTGCCAGCAGAGAACAGGGGGAGAGAAACACCATATATTTT. Protein sequence: CASREQGERNTIYF. The chain recombines TRBV25-1 with TRBJ1-3; TRBD1 matches 8 bases. The V segment lost 6 bases and the J segment 5 bases; nucleotides outside the gene matches: 6. This CDR3 spans 14 amino acids. Germline lookup yields CDR1 MGHDK and CDR2 SYGVNS.

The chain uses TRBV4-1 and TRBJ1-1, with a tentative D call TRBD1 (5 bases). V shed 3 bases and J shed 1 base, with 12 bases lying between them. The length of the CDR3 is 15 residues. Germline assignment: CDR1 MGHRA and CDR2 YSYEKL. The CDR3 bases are TGCGCCAGCAGCCAGTACTATACAGGGAACACTGAAGCTTTCTTT. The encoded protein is CASSQYYTGNTEAFF.

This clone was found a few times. The CDR3 loop is CASRPTGGNEQYF. DNA for the CDR3: TGCGCCAGCAGACCAACAGGGGGCAACGAGCAGTACTTC. The chain has TRBV5-1 and TRBJ2-7; 9 bases align to TRBD1. This CDR3 spans 13 amino acids. The germline CDR1 and CDR2 sequences are SGHRS and YFSETQ. The V and J ends lost 5 bases and 5 bases, in that order; junction bases with no gene match: 5.